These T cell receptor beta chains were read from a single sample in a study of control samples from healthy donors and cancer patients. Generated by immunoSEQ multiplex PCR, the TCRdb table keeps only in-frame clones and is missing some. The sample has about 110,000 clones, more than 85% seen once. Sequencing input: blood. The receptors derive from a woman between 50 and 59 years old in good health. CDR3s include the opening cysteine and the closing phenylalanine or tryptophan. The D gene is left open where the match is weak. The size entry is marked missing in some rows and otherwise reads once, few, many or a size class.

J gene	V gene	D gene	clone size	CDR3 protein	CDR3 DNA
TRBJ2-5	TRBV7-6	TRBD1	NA	CASSPQQGHQETQYF	TGTGCCAGCAGCCCACAACAGGGGCACCAAGAGACCCAGTACTTC
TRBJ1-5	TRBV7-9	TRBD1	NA	CASSGDRVEGQPQHF	TGTGCCAGCAGCGGGGACAGGGTCGAAGGTCAGCCCCAGCATTTT
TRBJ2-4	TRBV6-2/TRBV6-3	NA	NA	CASSYSIGNPSGNIQYF	TGTGCCAGCAGTTACTCAATTGGGAATCCCTCGGGAAACATTCAGTACTTC
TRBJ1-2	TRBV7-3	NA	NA	CASSPGTTIYGYTF	TGTGCCAGCAGTCCCGGGACAACCATTTATGGCTACACCTTC
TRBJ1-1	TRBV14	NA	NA	CASSQGRKGRRAPGEAFF	TGTGCCAGCAGCCAAGGAAGGAAAGGGAGGCGGGCCCCTGGGGAAGCTTTCTTT
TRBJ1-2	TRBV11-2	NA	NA	CASSLDLRVWYGYTF	TGTGCCAGCAGCTTAGATTTAAGGGTTTGGTATGGCTACACCTTC
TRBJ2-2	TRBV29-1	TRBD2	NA	CSVLAGDYGTGELFF	TGCAGCGTTTTAGCGGGGGACTACGGCACCGGGGAGCTGTTTTTT
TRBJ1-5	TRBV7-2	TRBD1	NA	CASSLGGQGQQPQHF	TGTGCCAGCAGCTTAGGCGGACAGGGACAACAGCCCCAGCATTTT
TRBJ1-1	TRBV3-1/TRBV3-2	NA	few	CASTIGSGEAFF	TGTGCCAGCACGATCGGTTCCGGAGAAGCTTTCTTT
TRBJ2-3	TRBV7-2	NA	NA	CASSSPAGLLPGTDTQYF	TGTGCCAGCAGCTCCCCGGCGGGACTTCTACCGGGCACAGATACGCAGTATTTT
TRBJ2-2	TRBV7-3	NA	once	CASSPQGLLITGELFF	TGTGCCAGCAGCCCCCAGGGGTTGTTGATCACCGGGGAGCTGTTTTTT
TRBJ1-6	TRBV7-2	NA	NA	CASSGQGTSYNSPLHF	TGTGCCAGCAGCGGCCAGGGGACCTCCTATAATTCACCCCTCCACTTT
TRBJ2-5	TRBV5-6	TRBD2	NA	CASSPLRGVGQETQYF	TGTGCCAGCAGCCCTCTCCGGGGGGTGGGCCAAGAGACCCAGTACTTC
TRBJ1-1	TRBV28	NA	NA	CASREVWGNTEAFF	TGTGCCAGCAGGGAGGTGTGGGGGAACACTGAAGCTTTCTTT
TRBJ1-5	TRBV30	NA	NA	CAWSVGQPNQPQHF	TGTGCCTGGAGTGTTGGACAGCCCAATCAGCCCCAGCATTTT
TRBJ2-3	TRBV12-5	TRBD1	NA	CASGLTSGGGTQYF	TGTGCTAGTGGTTTGACCTCAGGGGGCGGTACGCAGTATTTT
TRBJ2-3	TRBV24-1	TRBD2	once	CATREGTSTDTQYF	TGTGCCACCAGAGAGGGGACTAGTACAGATACGCAGTATTTT
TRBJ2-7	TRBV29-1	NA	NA	CSGGLDSYEQYF	TGCAGTGGGGGGCTGGACTCATACGAGCAGTACTTC
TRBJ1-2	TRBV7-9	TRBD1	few	CASRPGGGYGYTF	TGTGCCAGCAGGCCAGGGGGTGGCTATGGCTACACCTTC
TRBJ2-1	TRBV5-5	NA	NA	CASSLAATWEQFF	TGTGCCAGCAGCTTGGCGGCCACCTGGGAGCAGTTCTTC
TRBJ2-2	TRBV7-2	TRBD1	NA	CASSFTGADTGELFF	TGTGCCAGCAGCTTCACAGGGGCGGACACCGGGGAGCTGTTTTTT
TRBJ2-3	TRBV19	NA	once	CASSPRTITDTQYF	TGTGCCAGTAGTCCCCGGACTATCACAGATACGCAGTATTTT
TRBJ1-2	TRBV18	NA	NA	CASSLDPNGYTF	TGTGCCAGCTCGCTCGACCCAAATGGCTACACCTTC
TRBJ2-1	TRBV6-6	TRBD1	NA	CASSYPRGSYNEQFF	TGTGCCAGCAGTTACCCCAGGGGGTCCTACAATGAGCAGTTCTTC
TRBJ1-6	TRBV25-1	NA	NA	CASSEFGVSSYNSPLHF	TGTGCCAGCAGTGAATTCGGGGTGAGCTCCTATAATTCACCCCTCCACTTT
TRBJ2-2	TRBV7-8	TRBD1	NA	CASSPRQGTGELFF	TGTGCCAGCAGCCCCCGACAGGGAACCGGGGAGCTGTTTTTT
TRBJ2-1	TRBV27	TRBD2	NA	CASSFGSGSIYNEQFF	TGTGCCAGCAGTTTCGGTAGCGGGAGTATCTACAATGAGCAGTTCTTC
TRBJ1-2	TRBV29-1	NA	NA	CSVVRQTSWGDGYTF	TGCAGCGTTGTTAGGCAGACGAGTTGGGGGGATGGCTACACCTTC
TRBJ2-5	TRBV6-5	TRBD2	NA	CASSTLPGGEGTQYF	TGTGCCAGCAGTACCCTCCCGGGGGGTGAGGGGACCCAGTACTTC
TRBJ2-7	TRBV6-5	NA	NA	CASSHQLGAYEQYF	TGTGCCAGCAGCCATCAACTCGGGGCTTACGAGCAGTACTTC
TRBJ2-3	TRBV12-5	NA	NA	CASGLVGGRVGTDTQYF	TGTGCTAGTGGTTTGGTCGGGGGCAGGGTCGGCACAGATACGCAGTATTTT
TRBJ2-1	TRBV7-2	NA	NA	CASSLNSYNEQFF	TGTGCCAGCAGCTTAAATTCATACAATGAGCAGTTCTTC
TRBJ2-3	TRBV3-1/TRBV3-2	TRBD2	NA	CASSQEGLAGTADTQYF	TGTGCCAGCAGCCAAGAAGGGCTAGCGGGGACAGCCGATACGCAGTATTTT
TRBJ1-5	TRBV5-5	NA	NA	CASSLDGPQHF	TGTGCCAGCAGCTTGGATGGGCCCCAGCATTTT
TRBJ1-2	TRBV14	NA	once	CASSQDTYYGYTF	TGTGCCAGCAGCCAAGACACATACTATGGCTACACCTTC
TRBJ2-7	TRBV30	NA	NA	CAWMGGPYEQYF	TGTGCCTGGATGGGGGGACCCTACGAGCAGTACTTC
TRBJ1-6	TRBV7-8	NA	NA	CASAGDSYNSPLHF	TGTGCCAGCGCAGGCGACTCCTATAATTCACCCCTCCACTTT
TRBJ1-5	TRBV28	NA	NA	CASSLTRPQHF	TGTGCCAGCAGTTTAACAAGGCCCCAGCATTTT
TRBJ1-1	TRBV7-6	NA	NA	CASSLVGGSNTEAFF	TGTGCCAGCAGCTTAGTAGGGGGAAGTAACACTGAAGCTTTCTTT
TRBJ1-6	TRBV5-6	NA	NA	CASSLDVQVTPLHF	TGTGCCAGCAGCTTGGATGTACAAGTCACACCCCTCCACTTT
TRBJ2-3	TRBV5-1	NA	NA	CASSLVGDTQYF	TGCGCCAGCAGCTTGGTGGGAGATACGCAGTATTTT
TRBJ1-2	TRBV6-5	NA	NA	CASRVTGRSYTF	TGTGCCAGCAGAGTAACAGGCCGCAGCTACACCTTC
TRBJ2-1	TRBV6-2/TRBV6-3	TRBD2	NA	CASSRPPLADNEQFF	TGTGCCAGCAGTCGCCCACCCCTAGCGGACAATGAGCAGTTCTTC
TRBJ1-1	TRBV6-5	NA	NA	CASSLQGFTEAFF	TGTGCCAGCAGTCTGCAGGGATTCACTGAAGCTTTCTTT
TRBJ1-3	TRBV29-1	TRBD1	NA	CSVVKGARGNTIYF	TGCAGCGTTGTTAAGGGGGCGCGTGGAAACACCATATATTTT